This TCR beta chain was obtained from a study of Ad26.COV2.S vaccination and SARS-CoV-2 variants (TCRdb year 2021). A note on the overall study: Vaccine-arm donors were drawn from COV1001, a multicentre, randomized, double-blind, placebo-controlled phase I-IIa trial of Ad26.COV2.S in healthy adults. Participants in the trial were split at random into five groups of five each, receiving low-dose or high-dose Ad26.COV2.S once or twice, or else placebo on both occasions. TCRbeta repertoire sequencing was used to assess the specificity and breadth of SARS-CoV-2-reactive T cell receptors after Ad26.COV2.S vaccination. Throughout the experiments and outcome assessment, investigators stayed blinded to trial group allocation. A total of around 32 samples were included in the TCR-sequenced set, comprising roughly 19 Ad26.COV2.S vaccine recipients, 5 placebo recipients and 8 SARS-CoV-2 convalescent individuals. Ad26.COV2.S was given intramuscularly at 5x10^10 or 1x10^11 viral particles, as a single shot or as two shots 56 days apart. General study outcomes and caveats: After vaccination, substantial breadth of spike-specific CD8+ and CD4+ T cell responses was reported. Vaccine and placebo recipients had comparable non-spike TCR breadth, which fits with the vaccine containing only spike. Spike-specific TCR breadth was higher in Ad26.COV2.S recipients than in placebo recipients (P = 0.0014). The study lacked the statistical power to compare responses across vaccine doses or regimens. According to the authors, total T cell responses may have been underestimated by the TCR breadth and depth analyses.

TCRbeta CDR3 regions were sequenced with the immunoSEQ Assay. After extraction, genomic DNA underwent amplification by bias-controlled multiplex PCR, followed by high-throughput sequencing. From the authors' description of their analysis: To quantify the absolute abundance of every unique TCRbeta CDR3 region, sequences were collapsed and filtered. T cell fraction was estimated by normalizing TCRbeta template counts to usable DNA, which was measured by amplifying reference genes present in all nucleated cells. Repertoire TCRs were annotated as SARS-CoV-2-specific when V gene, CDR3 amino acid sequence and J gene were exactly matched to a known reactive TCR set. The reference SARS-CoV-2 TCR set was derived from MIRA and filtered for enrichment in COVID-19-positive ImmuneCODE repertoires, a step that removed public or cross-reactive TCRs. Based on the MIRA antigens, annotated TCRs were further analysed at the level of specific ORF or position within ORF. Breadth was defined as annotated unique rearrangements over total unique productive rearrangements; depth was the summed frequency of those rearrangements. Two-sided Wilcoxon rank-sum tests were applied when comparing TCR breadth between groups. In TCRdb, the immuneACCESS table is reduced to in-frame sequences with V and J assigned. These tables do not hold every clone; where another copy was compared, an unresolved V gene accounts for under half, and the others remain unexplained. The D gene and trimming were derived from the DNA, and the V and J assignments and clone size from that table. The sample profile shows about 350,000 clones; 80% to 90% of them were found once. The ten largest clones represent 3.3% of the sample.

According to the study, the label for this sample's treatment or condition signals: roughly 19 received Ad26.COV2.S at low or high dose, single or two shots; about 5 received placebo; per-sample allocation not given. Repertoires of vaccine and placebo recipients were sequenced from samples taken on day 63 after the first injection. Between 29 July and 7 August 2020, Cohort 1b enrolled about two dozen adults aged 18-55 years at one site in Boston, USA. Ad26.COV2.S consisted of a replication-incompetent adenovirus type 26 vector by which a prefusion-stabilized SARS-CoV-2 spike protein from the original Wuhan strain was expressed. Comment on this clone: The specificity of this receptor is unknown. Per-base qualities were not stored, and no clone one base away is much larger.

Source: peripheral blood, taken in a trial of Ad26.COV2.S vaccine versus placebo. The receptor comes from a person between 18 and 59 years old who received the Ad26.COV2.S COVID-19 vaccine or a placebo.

The DNA sequence is given as TGTGCCAGCAGCCAAGGGCCGGTTACTTATGGCTACACCTTC. This is translated as CASSQGPVTYGYTF. Here the chain combines TRBV3-1 (or the pseudogene TRBV3-2) and TRBJ1-2, with no confidently assigned D gene. The cysteine opens and the phenylalanine closes a CDR3 of 14 amino acids. Only the CDR3 DNA stays, 42 bases, in frame from base 1. Trimming costs V 1 base and J 5 bases, and their ends lie 11 bases apart. CDR1 and CDR2 were assigned from the germline V gene (reference sequence) as LGHDT and YNNKEL.